The 3 T cell receptor beta chains below come from one sample, sequenced in a study of T cell responses to AZD1222 COVID-19 vaccine. Profiled with immunoSEQ multiplex PCR; TCRdb holds only in-frame clones, not every one. The sample contains about 120,000 clones, around 87% of which appear only once. Source: peripheral blood, taken 28 days after the second AZD1222 dose. All receptors come from an adult who received the AZD1222 COVID-19 vaccine.

The V and J genes are TRBV3-1 (or the pseudogene TRBV3-2) and TRBJ1-2; 7 bases are a match to TRBD1. CDR3 size: 16 residues. After removal of 0 bases from V and 5 bases from J, the junction contained 9 bases not matched to a gene. Germline CDR1 is LGHDT and CDR2 is YNNKEL (reference sequence). Here the CDR3 reads CASSQDLGTVPYGYTF. The CDR3 DNA follows: TGTGCCAGCAGCCAAGATCTTGGGACAGTCCCGTATGGCTACACCTTC.

V and J are TRBV5-1 and TRBJ1-3; 7 bases match TRBD1. The germline V gene has CDR1 SGHRS and CDR2 YFSETQ. The ends lost 4 bases at V and 2 bases at J; junction bases unmatched: 3. The CDR3 extends over 14 amino acids. The CDR3 is CASSPGQTGNTIYF. The DNA of the CDR3 is TGCGCCAGCAGCCCGGGACAGACTGGAAACACCATATATTTT.

The V gene is TRBV5-5, the J gene TRBJ1-6; TRBD1 matches 8 bases. The ends lost 3 bases at V and 7 bases at J; junction bases unmatched: 3. CDR1 and CDR2 (germline): SGHKS, YYEKEE (reference sequence). This CDR3 contains 14 residues. DNA of the CDR3: TGTGCCAGCAGCTGGGACAGGCCAAATTCACCCCTCCACTTT. Translating it yields CASSWDRPNSPLHF. The entire variable domain, with the rest obtained from reference TRBV5-5 and TRBJ1-6, is as follows: DAGVTQSPTHLIKTRGQQVTLRCSPISGHKSVSWYQQVLGQGPQFIFQYYEKEERGRGNFPDRFSARQFPNYSSELNVNALLLGDSALYLCASSWDRPNSPLHFGNGTRLTVT.